The TCR beta chain under discussion was sequenced for a study of early T cells in non-severe SARS-CoV-2 infection. On the study more broadly: The chains were unpaired, and the sequenced material was bulk RNA from unsorted whole blood.

cDNA molecules, individually, were tagged with unique molecular identifiers. TCRdb reprocessed the 5' RACE reads via MiXCR and lists one record per CDR3 protein. The sample records some 80,000 distinct CDR3 sequences, about 5% being singletons. Germline loops: CDR1 SGHTA, CDR2 FQGNSA. This CDR3 region has 14 residues. With V trimmed by 4 bases and J by 5 bases, 5 bases remained unmatched. Overall study findings and caveats: Anti-spike CD8 responses were favored by VDJdb matching, which missed private and CD4 specificities.

This clonotype was counted at least ten times. Its matching antigen is unknown. The TCR originated in an adult who was a healthcare worker with PCR-confirmed SARS-CoV-2 infection or an uninfected control (not recorded which). The chain combines TRBV7-2 with TRBJ2-1; TRBD1 aligns across 7 bases. Sample: whole blood, taken at baseline. DNA of the CDR3: TGTGCCAGCAGCTCTTCGGACAGGAACAATGAGCAGTTCTTC. It codes for CASSSSDRNNEQFF.